This T cell receptor (beta chain) was sequenced for a study of T cell responses to AZD1222 COVID-19 vaccine. TCRdb's copy holds only in-frame clones and misses some; the assay was immunoSEQ multiplex PCR. The top ten clones hold roughly 3% of a sample with about 110,000 clones, roughly 90% of them seen once. This CDR3 comprises 15 residues. The germline gives CDR1 SGHTA, CDR2 FQGTGA. The ends lost 3 bases at V and 3 bases at J; junction bases unmatched: 3. Sequenced here: peripheral blood, sampled on day 0 of MenACWY control vaccination. The genes are TRBV7-3 and TRBJ2-1, with 9 bases aligning to TRBD2. The receptor was derived from an adult in good health. The CDR3 nucleotides read TGTGCCAGCAGCTTGTCAGCGGGGGGCTACAATGAGCAGTTCTTC. Translated, it gives CASSLSAGGYNEQFF.